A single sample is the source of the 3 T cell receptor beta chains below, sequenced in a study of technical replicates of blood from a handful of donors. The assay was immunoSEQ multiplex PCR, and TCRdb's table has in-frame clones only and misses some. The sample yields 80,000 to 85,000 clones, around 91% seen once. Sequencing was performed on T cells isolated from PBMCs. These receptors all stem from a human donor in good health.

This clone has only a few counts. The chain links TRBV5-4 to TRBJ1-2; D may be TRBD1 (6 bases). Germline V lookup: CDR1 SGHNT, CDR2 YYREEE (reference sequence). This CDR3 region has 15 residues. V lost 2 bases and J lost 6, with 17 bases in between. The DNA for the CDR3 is TGTGCCAGCAGCTTTTTCATTGACAGGCAGAATGGCTACACCTTC. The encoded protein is CASSFFIDRQNGYTF.

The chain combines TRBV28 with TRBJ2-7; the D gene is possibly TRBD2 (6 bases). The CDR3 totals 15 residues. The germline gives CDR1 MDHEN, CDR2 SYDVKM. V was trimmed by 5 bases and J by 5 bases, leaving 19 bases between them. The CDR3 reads CASSPWEEGYNEQYF. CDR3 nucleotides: TGTGCCAGCAGTCCATGGGAGGAGGGCTATAACGAGCAGTACTTC.

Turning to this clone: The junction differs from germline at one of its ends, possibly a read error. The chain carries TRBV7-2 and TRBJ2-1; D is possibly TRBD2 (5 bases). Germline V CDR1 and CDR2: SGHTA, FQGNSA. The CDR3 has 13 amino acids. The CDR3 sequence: CASSSGLVRRWVF. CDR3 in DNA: TGTGCCAGCAGCTCTGGACTCGTCCGACGTTGGGTCTTC.